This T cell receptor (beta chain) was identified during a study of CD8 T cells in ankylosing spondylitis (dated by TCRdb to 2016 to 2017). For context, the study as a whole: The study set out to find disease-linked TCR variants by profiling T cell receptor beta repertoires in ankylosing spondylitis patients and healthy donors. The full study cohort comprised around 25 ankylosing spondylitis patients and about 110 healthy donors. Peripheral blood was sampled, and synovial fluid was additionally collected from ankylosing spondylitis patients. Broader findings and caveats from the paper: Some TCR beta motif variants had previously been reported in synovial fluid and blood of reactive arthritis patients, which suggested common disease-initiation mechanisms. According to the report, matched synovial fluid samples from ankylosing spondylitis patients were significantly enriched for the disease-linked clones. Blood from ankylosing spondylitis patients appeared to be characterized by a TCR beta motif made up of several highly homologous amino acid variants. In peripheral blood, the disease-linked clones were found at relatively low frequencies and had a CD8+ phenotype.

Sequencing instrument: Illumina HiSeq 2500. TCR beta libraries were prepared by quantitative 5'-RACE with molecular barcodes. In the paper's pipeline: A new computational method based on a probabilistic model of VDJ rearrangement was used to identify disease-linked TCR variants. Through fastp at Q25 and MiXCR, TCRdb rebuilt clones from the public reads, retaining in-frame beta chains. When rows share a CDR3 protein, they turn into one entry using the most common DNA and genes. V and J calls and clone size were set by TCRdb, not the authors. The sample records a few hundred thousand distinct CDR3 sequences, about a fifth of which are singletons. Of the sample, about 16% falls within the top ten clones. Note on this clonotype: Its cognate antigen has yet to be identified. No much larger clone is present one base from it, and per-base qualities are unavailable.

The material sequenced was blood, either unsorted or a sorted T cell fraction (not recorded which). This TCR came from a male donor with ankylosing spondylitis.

The DNA sequence reads TGCGCCAGCAGCTTAATAGACGGAGGGATGGGCGAGCAGTACTTC. The encoded protein is CASSLIDGGMGEQYF. The sequence links TRBV5-1 to TRBJ2-7, with a weak D call of TRBD2 (6 bases match). The V end loses 2 bases and the J end loses 6 bases, and a stretch of 18 bases separates them. In the germline V gene, CDR1 corresponds to SGHRS and CDR2 to YFSETQ. The CDR3 runs 15 amino acids, cysteine and phenylalanine included. The CDR3 DNA has 45 bases and is translated from base 1.